What follows is one T cell receptor (beta chain) and its context. The target antigen is unknown. This PCR relied on a set of 60 Vbeta primers and 13 Jbeta primers. Method: immunoSEQ multiplex PCR; TCRdb's copy keeps in-frame clones and lacks some. The sample has under 170,000 clones; more than 65% are singletons. This sample was taken from a study of cytomegalovirus exposure and HLA in healthy donors. The CDR3 is 15 amino acids. CDR1 SNHLY and CDR2 FYNNEI come from the germline V gene. The V gene lost 7 bases and the J gene lost 0 bases, with 12 bases spanning the gap. General observations from the study: In a later analysis, at a false discovery rate of 0.05, approximately 16,000 TCR beta sequences were associated with HLA alleles.

The chain has TRBV2 and TRBJ2-2; maybe TRBD2 (6 bases). Material for sequencing was PBMCs. The origin of this receptor is a man over 45 in good health and CMV-seropositive. CDR3: CASTEGRPNTGELFF. CDR3 bases: TGTGCCAGCACGGAGGGTAGGCCGAACACCGGGGAGCTGTTTTTT.